This TCR beta chain was observed in a study of cytomegalovirus exposure and HLA in healthy donors. Study-wide results and caveats: Immune exposure was documented only through CMV serostatus. The study carried out a later analysis of TCR beta sequences. It associated under 20,000 of them with specific HLA alleles at a false discovery rate of 0.05.

Germline V gene sequence: CDR1 MNHEY, CDR2 SMNVEV (reference sequence). V dropped 5 bases and J dropped 7; count of bases not matched to a gene: 4. This CDR3 comprises 12 residues. Amplification used 60 Vbeta primers and 13 Jbeta primers. Authors' analysis steps: Some 10 million of the about 80 million unique TCR beta chains counted in a later analysis were shared. Profiled with immunoSEQ multiplex PCR; TCRdb holds only in-frame clones, not every one. Clone size and V and J calls were adopted from that table, with D and trimming inferred from the DNA. The repertoire holds 200,000 or so clones, around 85% seen once, with about 3.8% in the top ten. This clone was seen only a few times. Its target is unknown.

This TCR was recovered from a man between 45 and 60 years old in good health and CMV-seronegative. The sequenced sample consisted of PBMCs. The chain has TRBV27 and TRBJ1-2; 7 bases are a match to TRBD1. CDR3 sequence reads: CASSLTGVGYTF. CDR3 DNA: TGTGCCAGCAGTCTCACAGGGGTTGGCTACACCTTC.